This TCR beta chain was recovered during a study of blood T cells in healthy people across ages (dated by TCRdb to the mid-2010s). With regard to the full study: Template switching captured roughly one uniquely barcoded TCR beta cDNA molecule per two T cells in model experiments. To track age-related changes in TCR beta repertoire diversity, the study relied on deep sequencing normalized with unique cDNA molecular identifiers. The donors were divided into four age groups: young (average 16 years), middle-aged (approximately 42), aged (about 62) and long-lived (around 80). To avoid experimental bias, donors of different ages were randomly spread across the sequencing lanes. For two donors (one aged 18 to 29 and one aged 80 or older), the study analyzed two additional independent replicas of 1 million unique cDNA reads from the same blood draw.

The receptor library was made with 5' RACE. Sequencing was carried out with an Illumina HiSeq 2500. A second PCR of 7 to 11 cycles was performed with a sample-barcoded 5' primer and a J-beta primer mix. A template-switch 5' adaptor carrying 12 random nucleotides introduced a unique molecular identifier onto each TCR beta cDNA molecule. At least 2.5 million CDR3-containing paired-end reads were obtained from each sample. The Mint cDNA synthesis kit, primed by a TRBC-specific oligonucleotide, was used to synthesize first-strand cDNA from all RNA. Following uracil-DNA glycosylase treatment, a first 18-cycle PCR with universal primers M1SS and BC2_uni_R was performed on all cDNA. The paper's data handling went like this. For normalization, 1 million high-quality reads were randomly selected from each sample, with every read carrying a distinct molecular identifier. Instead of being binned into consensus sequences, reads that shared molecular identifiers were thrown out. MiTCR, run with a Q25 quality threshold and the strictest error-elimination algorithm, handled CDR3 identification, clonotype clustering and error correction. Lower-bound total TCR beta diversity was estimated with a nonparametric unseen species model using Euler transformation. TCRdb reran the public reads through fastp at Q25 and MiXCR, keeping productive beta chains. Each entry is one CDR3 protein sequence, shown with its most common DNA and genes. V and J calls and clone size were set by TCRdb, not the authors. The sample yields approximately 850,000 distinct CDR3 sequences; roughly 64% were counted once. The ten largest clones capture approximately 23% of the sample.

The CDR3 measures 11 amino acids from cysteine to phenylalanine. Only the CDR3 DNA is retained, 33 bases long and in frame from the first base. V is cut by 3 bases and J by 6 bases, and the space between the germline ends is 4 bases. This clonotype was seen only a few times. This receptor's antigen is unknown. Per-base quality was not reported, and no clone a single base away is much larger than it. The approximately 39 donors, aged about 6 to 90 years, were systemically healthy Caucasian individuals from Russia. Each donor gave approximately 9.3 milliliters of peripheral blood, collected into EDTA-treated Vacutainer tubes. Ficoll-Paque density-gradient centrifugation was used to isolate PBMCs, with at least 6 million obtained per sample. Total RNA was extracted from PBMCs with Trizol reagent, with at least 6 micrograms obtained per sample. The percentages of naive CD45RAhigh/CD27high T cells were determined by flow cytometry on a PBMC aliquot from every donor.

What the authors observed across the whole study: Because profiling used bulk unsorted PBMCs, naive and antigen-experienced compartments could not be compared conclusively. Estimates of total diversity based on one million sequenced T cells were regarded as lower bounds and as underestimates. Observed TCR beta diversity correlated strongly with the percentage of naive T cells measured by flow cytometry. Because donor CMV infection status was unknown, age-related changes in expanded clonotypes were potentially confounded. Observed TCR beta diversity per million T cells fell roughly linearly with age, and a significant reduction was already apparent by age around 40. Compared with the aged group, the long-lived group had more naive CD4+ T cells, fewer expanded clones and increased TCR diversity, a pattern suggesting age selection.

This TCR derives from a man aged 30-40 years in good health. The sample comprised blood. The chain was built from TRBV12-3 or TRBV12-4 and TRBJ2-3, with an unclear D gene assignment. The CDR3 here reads CASSFWDTQYF. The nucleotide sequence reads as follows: TGTGCCAGCAGTTTTTGGGATACGCAGTATTTT.